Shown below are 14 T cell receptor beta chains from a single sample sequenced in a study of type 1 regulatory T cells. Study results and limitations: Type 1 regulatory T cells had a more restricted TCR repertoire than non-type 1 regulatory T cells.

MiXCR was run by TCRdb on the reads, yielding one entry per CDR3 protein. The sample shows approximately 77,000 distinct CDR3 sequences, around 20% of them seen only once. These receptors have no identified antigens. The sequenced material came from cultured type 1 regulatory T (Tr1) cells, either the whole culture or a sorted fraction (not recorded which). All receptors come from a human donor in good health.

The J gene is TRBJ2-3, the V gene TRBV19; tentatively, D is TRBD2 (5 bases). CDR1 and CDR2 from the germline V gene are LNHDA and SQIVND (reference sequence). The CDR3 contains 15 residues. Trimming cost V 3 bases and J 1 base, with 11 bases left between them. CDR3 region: CASSIRVSGTDTQYF. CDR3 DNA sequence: TGTGCCAGTAGTATTAGGGTTAGCGGCACAGATACGCAGTATTTT. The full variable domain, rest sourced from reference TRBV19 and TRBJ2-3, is DGGITQSPKYLFRKEGQNVTLSCEQNLNHDAMYWYRQDPGQGLRLIYYSQIVNDFQKGDIAEGYSVSREKKESFPLTVTSAQKNPTAFYLCASSIRVSGTDTQYFGPGTRLTVL.

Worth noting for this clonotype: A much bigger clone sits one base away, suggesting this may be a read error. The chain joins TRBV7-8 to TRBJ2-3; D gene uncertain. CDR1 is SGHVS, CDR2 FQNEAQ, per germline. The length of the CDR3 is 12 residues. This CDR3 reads CAGSSRPDTQYF. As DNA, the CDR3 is TGTGCCGGCAGCTCCCGACCAGATACGCAGTATTTT. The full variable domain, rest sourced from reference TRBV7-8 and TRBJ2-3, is GAGVSQSPRYKVAKRGQDVALRCDPISGHVSLFWYQQALGQGPEFLTYFQNEAQLDKSGLPSDRFFAERPEGSVSTLKIQRTQQEDSAVYLCAGSSRPDTQYFGPGTRLTVL.

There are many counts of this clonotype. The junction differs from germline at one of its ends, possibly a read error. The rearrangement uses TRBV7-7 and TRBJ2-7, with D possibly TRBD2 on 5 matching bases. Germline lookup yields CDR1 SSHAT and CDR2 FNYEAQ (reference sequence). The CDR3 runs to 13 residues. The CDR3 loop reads CASSLVHPGEQYF. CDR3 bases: TGTGCTAGCAGCTTAGTACATCCGGGGGAGCAGTACTTC.

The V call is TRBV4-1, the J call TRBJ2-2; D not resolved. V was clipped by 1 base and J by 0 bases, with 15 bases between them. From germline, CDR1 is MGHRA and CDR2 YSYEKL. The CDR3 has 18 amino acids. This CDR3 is CASSQANRAYANTGELFF. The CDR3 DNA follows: TGCGCCAGCAGCCAAGCGAACAGAGCCTACGCGAACACCGGGGAGCTGTTTTTT.

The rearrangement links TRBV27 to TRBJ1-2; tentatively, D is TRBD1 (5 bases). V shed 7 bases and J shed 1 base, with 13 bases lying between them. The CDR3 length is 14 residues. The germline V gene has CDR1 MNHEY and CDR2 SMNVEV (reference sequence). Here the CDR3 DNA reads TGTGCCAGCACCCCCGCAGGACATAACTATGGCTACACCTTC. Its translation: CASTPAGHNYGYTF.

CDR3 loop: CASRLRTGGNYGYTF. The CDR3 DNA is TGTGCAAGTCGCTTGAGGACAGGAGGAAACTATGGCTACACCTTC. V usage is TRBV12-2 and J usage is TRBJ1-2; whether TRBD1, the table's D call, matches the DNA was not checked. TRBV12-2 represents a pseudogene. The CDR3 extends over 15 amino acids.

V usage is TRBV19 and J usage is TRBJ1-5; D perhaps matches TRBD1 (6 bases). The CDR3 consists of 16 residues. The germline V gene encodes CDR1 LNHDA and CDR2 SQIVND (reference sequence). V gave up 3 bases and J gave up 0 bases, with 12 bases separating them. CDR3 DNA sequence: TGTGCCAGTAGTATTCTTAGGACAGTTAGCAATCAGCCCCAGCATTTT. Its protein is CASSILRTVSNQPQHF. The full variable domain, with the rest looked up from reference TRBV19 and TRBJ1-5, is DGGITQSPKYLFRKEGQNVTLSCEQNLNHDAMYWYRQDPGQGLRLIYYSQIVNDFQKGDIAEGYSVSREKKESFPLTVTSAQKNPTAFYLCASSILRTVSNQPQHFGDGTRLSIL.

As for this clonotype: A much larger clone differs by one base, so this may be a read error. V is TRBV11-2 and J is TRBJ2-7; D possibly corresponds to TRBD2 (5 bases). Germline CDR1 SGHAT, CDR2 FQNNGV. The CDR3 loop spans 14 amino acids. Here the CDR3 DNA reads TGTGCCAGCAGCTTTTTGCGCGGGTCCCACGAGCAGTGCTTC. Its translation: CASSFLRGSHEQCF.

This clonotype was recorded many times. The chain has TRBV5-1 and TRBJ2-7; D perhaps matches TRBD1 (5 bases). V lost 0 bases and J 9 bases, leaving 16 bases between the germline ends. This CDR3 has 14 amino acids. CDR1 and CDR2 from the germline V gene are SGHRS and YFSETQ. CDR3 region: CASSLGQTYEWQYF. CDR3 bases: TGCGCCAGCAGCTTGGGACAGACCTACGAGTGGCAGTACTTC.

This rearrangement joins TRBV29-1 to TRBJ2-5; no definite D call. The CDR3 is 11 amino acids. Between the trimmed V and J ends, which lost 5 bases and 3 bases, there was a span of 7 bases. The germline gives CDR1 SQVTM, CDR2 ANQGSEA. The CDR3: CSVRREETQYF. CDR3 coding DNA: TGCAGCGTTCGAAGGGAAGAGACCCAGTACTTC.

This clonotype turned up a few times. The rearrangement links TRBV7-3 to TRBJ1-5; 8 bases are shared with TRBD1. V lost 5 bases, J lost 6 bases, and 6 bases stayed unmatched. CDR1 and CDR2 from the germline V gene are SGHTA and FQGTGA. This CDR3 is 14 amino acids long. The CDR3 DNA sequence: TGTGCCAGCAGCGGACAGGGCGCGCGTCAGCCCCAGCATTTT. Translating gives CASSGQGARQPQHF.

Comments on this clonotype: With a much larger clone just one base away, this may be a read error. The CDR3, as DNA: TGCAGTGCCTCTCAGACATCCCCCTGGTACGGTGAGCAGCTCTTC. Residues: CSASQTSPWYGEQLF. This chain connects TRBV20-1 to TRBJ2-1; D is uncertain. The CDR3 has 15 amino acids. Germline assignment: CDR1 DFQATT and CDR2 SNEGSKA (reference sequence).

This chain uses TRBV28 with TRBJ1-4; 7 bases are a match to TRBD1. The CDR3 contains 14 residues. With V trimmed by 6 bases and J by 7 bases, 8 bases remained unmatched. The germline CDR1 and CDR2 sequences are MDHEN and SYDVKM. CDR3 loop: CASSLAQGGEKLFF. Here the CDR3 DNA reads TGTGCCAGCAGCCTGGCGCAGGGGGGTGAAAAACTGTTTTTT.

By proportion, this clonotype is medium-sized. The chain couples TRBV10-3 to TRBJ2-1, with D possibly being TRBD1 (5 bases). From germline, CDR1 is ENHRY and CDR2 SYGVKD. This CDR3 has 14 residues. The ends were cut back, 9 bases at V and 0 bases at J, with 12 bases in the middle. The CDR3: CAIRGRNSYNEQFF. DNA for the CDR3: TGTGCCATAAGGGGCCGAAACTCCTACAATGAGCAGTTCTTC.